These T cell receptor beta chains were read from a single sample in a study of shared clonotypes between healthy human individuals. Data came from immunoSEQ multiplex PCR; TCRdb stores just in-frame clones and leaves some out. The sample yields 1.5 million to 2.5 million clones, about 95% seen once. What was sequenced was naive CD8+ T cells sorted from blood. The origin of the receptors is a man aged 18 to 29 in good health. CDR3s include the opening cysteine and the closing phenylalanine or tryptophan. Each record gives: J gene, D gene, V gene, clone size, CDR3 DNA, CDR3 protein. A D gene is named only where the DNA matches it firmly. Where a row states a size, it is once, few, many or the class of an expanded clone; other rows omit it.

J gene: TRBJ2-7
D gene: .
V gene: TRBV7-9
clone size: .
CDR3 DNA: TGTGCCAGCAGCCTTTCGCCAGGGCACGAGCAGTACTTC
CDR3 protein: CASSLSPGHEQYF

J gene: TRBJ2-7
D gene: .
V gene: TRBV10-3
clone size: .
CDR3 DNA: TGTGCCATCAGAGGGACCTACGAGCAGTACTTC
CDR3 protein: CAIRGTYEQYF

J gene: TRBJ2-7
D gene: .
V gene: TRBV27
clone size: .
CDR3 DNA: TGTGCCAGCAGTTACCTGGGATCCTCCTACGAGCAGTACTTC
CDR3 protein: CASSYLGSSYEQYF

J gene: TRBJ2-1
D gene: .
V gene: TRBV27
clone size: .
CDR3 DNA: TGTGCCAGCAGTTTAGAGGGGTCCTACAATGAGCAGTTCTTC
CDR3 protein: CASSLEGSYNEQFF

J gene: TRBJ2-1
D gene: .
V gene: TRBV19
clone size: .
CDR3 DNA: TGTGCCAGTAGTAATTGGACAGTAGTCAATGAGCAGTTCTTC
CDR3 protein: CASSNWTVVNEQFF

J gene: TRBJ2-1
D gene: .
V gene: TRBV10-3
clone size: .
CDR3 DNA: TGTGCCATCAGTGATCTGGAGGGTTACAATGAGCAGTTCTTC
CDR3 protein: CAISDLEGYNEQFF

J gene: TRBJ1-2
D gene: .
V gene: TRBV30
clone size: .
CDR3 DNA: TGTGCCTGGAGTCCGGGACACCTCTATGGCTACACCTTC
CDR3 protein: CAWSPGHLYGYTF

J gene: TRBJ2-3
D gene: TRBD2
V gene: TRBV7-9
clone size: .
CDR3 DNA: TGTGCCAGCAGCTGGCGGGAGGCCCTCACAGATACGCAGTATTTT
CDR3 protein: CASSWREALTDTQYF

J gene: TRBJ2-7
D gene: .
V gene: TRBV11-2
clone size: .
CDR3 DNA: TGTGCCAGCAGCTTTCTTTTGGGGAACGAGCAGTACTTC
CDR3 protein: CASSFLLGNEQYF

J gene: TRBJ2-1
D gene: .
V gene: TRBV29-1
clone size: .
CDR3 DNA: TGCAGCGTTGAAGTTCTGAGCTCCTACAATGAGCAGTTCTTC
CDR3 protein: CSVEVLSSYNEQFF

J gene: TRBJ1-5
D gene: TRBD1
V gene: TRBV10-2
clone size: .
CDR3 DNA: TGCGCCAGCAGCCCTAATCCGGGACAGGGAGATAGCCCATACAATCAGCCCCAGCATTTT
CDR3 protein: CASSPNPGQGDSPYNQPQHF

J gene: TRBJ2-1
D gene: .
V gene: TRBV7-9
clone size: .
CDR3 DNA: TGTGCCAGCAGTGACAGCGTTACCTACAATGAGCAGTTCTTC
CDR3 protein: CASSDSVTYNEQFF

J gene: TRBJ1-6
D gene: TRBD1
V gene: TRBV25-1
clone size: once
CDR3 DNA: TGTGCCAGCAGTGAACAGGGGGCGGTTAGGAATTCACCCCTCCACTTT
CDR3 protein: CASSEQGAVRNSPLHF

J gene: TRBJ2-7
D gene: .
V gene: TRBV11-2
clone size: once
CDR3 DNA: TGTGCCAGCACTCTTCCGGGGCAGAACTACGAGCAGTACTTC
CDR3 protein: CASTLPGQNYEQYF

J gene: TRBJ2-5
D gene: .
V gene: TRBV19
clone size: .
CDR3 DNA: TGTGCCAGTAGTATAGGGCCCGGGTCGGACGAGACCCAGTACTTC
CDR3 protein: CASSIGPGSDETQYF

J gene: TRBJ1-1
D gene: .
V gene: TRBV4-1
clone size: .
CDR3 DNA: TGCGCCAGCTTTGGGGGGCTGGGTGAAGCTTTCTTT
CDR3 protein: CASFGGLGEAFF

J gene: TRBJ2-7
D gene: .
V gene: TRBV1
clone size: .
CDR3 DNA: TGCACCAGCAGCCAAGATTTTAGGGCCATCTACGAGCAGTACTTC
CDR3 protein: CTSSQDFRAIYEQYF

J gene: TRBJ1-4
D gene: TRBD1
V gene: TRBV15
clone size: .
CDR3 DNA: TGTGCCACCTTTTCGGGACAGGGGAGTGCAACTAATGAAAAACTGTTTTTT
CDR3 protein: CATFSGQGSATNEKLFF

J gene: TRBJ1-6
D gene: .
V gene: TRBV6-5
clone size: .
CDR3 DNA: TGTGCCAGTCCACGACCTGGGCAGCGGCCCTCACCCCTCCACTTT
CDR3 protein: CASPRPGQRPSPLHF

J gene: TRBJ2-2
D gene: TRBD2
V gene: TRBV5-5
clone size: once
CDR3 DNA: TGTGCCAGCAGCTTCGGGCTAGCGGGAGCCGGGGAGCTGTTTTTT
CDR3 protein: CASSFGLAGAGELFF

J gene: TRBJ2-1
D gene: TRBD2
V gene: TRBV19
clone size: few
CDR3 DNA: TGTGCCAGCCGGACTAGCGGGACCTACAATGAGCAGTTCTTC
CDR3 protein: CASRTSGTYNEQFF

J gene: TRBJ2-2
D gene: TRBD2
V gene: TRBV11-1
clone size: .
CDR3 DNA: TGTGCCAGCAACCCACTAGCGGGCGGAACCGGGGAGCTGTTTTTT
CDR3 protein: CASNPLAGGTGELFF

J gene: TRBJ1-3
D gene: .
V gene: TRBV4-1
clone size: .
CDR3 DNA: TGCGCCAGCGGCCTGGGAAACACCATATATTTT
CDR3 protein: CASGLGNTIYF